Following are 7 T cell receptor beta chains from one sample sequenced in a study of T cells in Graves' hyperthyroidism and ophthalmopathy. RNA transcripts provided the source from which TCR beta CDR3 regions were amplified. First-round RT-PCR targeting the TCR CDR3 was performed with the HTBI primer set. One entry per CDR3 protein, called by TCRdb with MiXCR from the multiplex PCR reads. The profile covers hundreds of thousands of distinct CDR3 sequences, with 38% appearing a single time and 8.9% taken by the ten largest. The sample taken for sequencing was blood. The receptors originated from a man in his late teens or twenties with Graves' hyperthyroidism.

The rearrangement joins TRBV29-1 to TRBJ1-1; 12 bases map to TRBD1. Germline values: CDR1 SQVTM, CDR2 ANQGSEA. The V and J ends lost 3 bases and 4 bases, in that order; junction bases with no gene match: 3. The CDR3 has 14 amino acids. This CDR3 reads CSVEGTGGITEAFF. The CDR3 nucleotides are TGCAGCGTTGAGGGGACAGGGGGCATCACTGAAGCTTTCTTT.

This clonotype was seen many times. The V and J genes are TRBV5-4 and TRBJ1-2; D not resolved. Germline CDR1 reads SGHNT; CDR2 reads YYREEE (reference sequence). The CDR3 spans 14 residues. V was clipped by 0 bases and J by 0 bases, with 6 bases between them. The CDR3 DNA is TGTGCCAGCAGCTTGGAGACGGCTAACTATGGCTACACCTTC. It is translated as CASSLETANYGYTF.

J is TRBJ1-5 and V is TRBV10-3; 8 bases are a match to TRBD1. J lost 11 bases, V lost 10 bases, and 7 bases had no gene match. CDR3 length: 11 amino acids. The V gene's germline CDR1 is ENHRY and CDR2 SYGVKD. CDR3 amino acids: CASAMDRAQHF. In DNA, the CDR3 is TGTGCCAGCGCGATGGACAGGGCCCAGCATTTT.

The gene calls are TRBV11-2 and TRBJ2-5; TRBD1 aligns across 7 bases. Germline loops: CDR1 SGHAT, CDR2 FQNNGV. Germline trimming cut 6 bases from V and 4 bases from J; bases unmatched to any gene: 11. The CDR3 sequence is 15 residues long. CDR3 sequence (DNA): TGTGCCAGCAGTTCTACACAGGGGATAGCAGAGACCCAGTACTTC. It translates to CASSSTQGIAETQYF.

This clonotype showed up many times. The chain links TRBV7-9 to TRBJ1-1; possible D gene TRBD1, 6 bases. Germline loops: CDR1 SEHNR, CDR2 FQNEAQ (reference sequence). CDR3 length: 14 amino acids. The germline V and J ends were trimmed by 3 bases and 4 bases, with 12 bases remaining between them. CDR3 amino acids: CASSFGTSGTEAFF. The DNA of the CDR3 is TGTGCCAGCAGCTTTGGGACATCGGGCACTGAAGCTTTCTTT.

This clonotype was seen at least ten times. The chain employs TRBV20-1 and TRBJ2-7; 7 bases align to TRBD1. J was trimmed by 1 base and V by 5 bases; bases with no gene match: 2. Per the germline V gene, CDR1 is DFQATT and CDR2 is SNEGSKA (reference sequence). The length of the CDR3 is 12 residues. The CDR3 loop reads CSAQTGSYEQYF. The DNA of the CDR3 is TGCAGTGCTCAGACAGGGTCCTACGAGCAGTACTTC.

This clonotype occurred many times. The rearrangement joins TRBV29-1 to TRBJ2-2; D call uncertain. The CDR3 spans 13 residues. V was shortened by 4 bases and J by 3 bases, with 9 bases between the two germline ends. The germline V gene encodes CDR1 SQVTM and CDR2 ANQGSEA. Here the CDR3 DNA reads TGCAGCGTTGTAAAAGGGTACACCGGGGAGCTGTTTTTT. Translation gives CSVVKGYTGELFF.